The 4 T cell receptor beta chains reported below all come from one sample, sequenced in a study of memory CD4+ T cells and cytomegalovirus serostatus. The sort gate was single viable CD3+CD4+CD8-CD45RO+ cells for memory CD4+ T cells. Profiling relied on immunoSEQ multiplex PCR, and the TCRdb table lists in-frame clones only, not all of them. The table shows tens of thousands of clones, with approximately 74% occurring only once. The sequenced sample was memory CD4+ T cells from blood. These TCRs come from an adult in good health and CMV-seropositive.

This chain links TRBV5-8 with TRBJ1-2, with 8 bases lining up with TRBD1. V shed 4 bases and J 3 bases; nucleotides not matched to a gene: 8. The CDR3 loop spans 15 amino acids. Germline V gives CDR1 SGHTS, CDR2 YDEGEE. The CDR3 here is CASSHPTGVDYGYTF. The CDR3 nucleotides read TGTGCCAGCAGCCACCCGACAGGGGTGGACTATGGCTACACCTTC.

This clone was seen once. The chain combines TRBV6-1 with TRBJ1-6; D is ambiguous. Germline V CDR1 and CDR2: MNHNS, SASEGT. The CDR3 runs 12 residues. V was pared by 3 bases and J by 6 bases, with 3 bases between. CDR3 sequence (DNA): TGTGCCAGCAGTGACAGTAATTCACCCCTCCACTTT. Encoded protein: CASSDSNSPLHF.

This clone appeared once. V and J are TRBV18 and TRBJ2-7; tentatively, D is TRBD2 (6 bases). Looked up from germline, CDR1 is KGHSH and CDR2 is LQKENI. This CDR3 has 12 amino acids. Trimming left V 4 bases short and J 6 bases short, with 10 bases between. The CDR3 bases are TGTGCCAGCTCACTGGCCGGGGGCGAGCAGTACTTC. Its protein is CASSLAGGEQYF.

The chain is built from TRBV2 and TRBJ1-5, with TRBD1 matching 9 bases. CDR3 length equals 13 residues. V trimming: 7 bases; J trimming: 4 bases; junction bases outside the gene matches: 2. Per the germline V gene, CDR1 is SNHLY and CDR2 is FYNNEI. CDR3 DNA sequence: TGTGCCAGCAACGGACAGGGGAATCAGCCCCAGCATTTT. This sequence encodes CASNGQGNQPQHF.